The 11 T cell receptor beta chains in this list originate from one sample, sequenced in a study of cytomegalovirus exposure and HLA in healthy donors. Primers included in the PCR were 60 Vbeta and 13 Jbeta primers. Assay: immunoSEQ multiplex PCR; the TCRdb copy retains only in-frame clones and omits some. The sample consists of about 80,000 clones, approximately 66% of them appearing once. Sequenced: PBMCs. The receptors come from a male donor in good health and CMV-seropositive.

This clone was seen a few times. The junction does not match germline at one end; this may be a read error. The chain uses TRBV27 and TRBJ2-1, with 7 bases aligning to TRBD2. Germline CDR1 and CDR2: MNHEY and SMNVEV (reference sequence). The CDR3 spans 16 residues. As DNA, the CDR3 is TGTGCCCGCAGGGCGGCGCGGGGGAGCTCCTACAACGAGCAGTTCTTC. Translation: CARRAARGSSYNEQFF.

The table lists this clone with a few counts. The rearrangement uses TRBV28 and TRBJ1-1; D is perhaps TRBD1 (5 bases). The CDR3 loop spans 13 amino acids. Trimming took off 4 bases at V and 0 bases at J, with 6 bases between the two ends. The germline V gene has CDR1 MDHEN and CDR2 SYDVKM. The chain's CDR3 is CASSSGVNTEAFF. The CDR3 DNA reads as TGTGCCAGCAGTTCGGGGGTGAACACTGAAGCTTTCTTT.

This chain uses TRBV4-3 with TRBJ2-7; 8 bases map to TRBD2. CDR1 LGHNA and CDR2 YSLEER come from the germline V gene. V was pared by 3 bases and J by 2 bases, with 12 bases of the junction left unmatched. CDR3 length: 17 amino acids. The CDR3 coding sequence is TGCGCCAGCAGCCAGCCGCGGGAGGCGGGAGAGACCTACGAGCAGTACTTC. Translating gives CASSQPREAGETYEQYF.

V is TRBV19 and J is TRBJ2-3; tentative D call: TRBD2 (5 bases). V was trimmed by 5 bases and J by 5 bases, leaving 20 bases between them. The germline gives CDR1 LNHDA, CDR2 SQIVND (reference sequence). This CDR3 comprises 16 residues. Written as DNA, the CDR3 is TGTGCCAGTAGTTTCCGACTTGCGGAGGTTAAAGATACGCAGTATTTT. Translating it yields CASSFRLAEVKDTQYF.

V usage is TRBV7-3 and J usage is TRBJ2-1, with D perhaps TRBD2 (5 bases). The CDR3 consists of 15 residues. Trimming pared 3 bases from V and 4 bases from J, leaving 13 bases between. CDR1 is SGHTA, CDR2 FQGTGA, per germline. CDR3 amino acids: CASSFIGIGYNEQFF. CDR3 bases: TGTGCCAGCAGCTTTATCGGGATTGGTTACAATGAGCAGTTCTTC. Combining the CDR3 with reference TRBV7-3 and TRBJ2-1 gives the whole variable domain GAGVSQTPSNKVTEKGKYVELRCDPISGHTALYWYRQSLGQGPEFLIYFQGTGAADDSGLPNDRFFAVRPEGSVSTLKIQRTERGDSAVYLCASSFIGIGYNEQFFGPGTRLTVL.

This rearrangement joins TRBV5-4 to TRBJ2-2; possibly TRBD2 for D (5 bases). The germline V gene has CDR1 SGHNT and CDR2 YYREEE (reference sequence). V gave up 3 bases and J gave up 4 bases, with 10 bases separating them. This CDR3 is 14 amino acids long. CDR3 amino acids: CASSSAVGTGELFF. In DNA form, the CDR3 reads TGTGCCAGCAGCTCAGCGGTGGGCACCGGGGAGCTGTTTTTT.

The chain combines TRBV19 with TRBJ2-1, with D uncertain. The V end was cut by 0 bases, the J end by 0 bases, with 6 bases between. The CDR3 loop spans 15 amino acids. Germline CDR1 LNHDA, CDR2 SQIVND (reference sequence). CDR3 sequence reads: CASSIDAGSYNEQFF. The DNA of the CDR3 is TGTGCCAGTAGTATAGACGCAGGCTCCTACAATGAGCAGTTCTTC.

CDR3 in amino acids: CASSSQGTSGSIYEQYF. DNA for the CDR3: TGTGCCAGCAGTTCGCAGGGGACTAGCGGGAGTATATACGAGCAGTACTTC. The chain recombines TRBV28 with TRBJ2-7, with 14 bases that match TRBD2. J gave up 4 bases and V 4 bases, and 9 bases lay outside the gene matches. The CDR3 spans 17 residues. Germline CDR1 reads MDHEN; CDR2 reads SYDVKM. The variable domain in full, completed from reference TRBV28 and TRBJ2-7, reads DVKVTQSSRYLVKRTGEKVFLECVQDMDHENMFWYRQDPGLGLRLIYFSYDVKMKEKGDIPEGYSVSREKKERFSLILESASTNQTSMYLCASSSQGTSGSIYEQYFGPGTRLTVT.

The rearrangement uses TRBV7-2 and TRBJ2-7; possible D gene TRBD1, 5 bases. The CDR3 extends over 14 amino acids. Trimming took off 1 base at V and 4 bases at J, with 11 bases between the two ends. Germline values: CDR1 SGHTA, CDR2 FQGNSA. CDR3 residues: CASSLGQGWYEQYF. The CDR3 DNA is TGTGCCAGCAGCTTAGGCCAGGGTTGGTACGAGCAGTACTTC.

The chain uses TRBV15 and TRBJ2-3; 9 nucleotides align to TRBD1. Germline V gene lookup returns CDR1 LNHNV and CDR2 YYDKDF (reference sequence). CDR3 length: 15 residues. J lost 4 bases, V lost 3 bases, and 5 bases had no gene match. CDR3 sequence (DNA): TGTGCCACCAGCAGCGGGACAGGGAGGGCAGATACGCAGTATTTT. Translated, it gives CATSSGTGRADTQYF.

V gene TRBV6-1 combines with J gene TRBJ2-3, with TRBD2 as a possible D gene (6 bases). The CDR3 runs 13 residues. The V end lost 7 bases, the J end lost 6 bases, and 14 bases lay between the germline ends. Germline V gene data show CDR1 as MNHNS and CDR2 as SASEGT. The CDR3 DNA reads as TGTGCCAGCACCGGGACTTATCGGGATACGCAGTATTTT. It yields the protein CASTGTYRDTQYF.